This TCR beta chain was sequenced in a study of early T cells in non-severe SARS-CoV-2 infection. Study observations and caveats: Matching results from VDJdb favored anti-spike CD8 responses, leaving private and CD4 specificities undetected.

Individual cDNA molecules were tagged with unique molecular identifiers. TCRdb analysed the 5' RACE reads with MiXCR anew, one entry per CDR3 protein. The sample includes some 59,000 distinct CDR3 sequences, roughly a tenth seen only once; the top ten take around 21%. Worth noting for this clonotype: No antigen is known for it.

The CDR3 runs 14 residues. The germline V gene has CDR1 LNHDA and CDR2 SQIVND (reference sequence). Trimming cost V 10 bases and J 3 bases; bases outside gene matches: 9. The sample consisted of whole blood. The chain uses TRBV19 and TRBJ2-5, with TRBD1 identical over 9 bases. The clonotype was recovered from an adult who was a healthcare worker with PCR-confirmed SARS-CoV-2 infection or an uninfected control (not recorded which). The CDR3 nucleotides are TGTGCCACCAAACAGGGGGCGAACGAAGAGACCCAGTACTTC. It is translated as CATKQGANEETQYF.